The entry that follows covers one T cell receptor beta chain sequence. Its antigen is unidentified. The study assayed around 9 x 10^4 TCR templates per sample. Assay: immunoSEQ multiplex PCR; the TCRdb copy retains only in-frame clones and omits some. The sample records roughly 68,000 clones, over 80% being singletons. The sample belongs to a study of siplizumab effects on memory and regulatory T cells. Germline V gene sequence: CDR1 SGHAT, CDR2 FQNNGV. The CDR3 is 16 amino acids. After removal of 0 bases from V and 2 bases from J, the junction contained 6 bases not matched to a gene. Study-wide findings and caveats: Naive T cell populations appeared to exhibit greater diversity than memory cells and appeared to be major alloresponse contributors. Under siplizumab, alloreactive sequences traced to unstimulated CD4+ memory cells were significantly reduced.

What was sequenced was memory CD4+ T cells sorted from blood. This sequence originates from a human donor in good health. The chain recombines TRBV11-2 with TRBJ1-2; 7 nucleotides agree with TRBD1. The CDR3 loop reads CASSLEVTGENYGYTF. Written as DNA, the CDR3 is TGTGCCAGCAGCTTAGAAGTAACAGGGGAGAACTATGGCTACACCTTC.